These 21 T cell receptor beta chains share one sample of origin, sequenced in a study of graft-versus-host responses after intestinal transplantation. The repertoire was sequenced with immunoSEQ multiplex PCR; TCRdb's copy has only in-frame clones and lacks some. This sample carries approximately 90,000 clones, roughly 80% of them seen once, and the ten largest clones take 0.83%. No antigens are known for them. This material consisted of unstimulated CD4+ T cells sorted from spleen or lymph node cells, taken before intestinal transplant. The receptor set was obtained from a human donor who received an intestinal transplant.

The chain joins TRBV6-1 to TRBJ2-1, with D possibly TRBD2 on 6 matching bases. The CDR3 covers 15 residues. V was pared by 6 bases and J by 7 bases, with 19 bases between. Germline V gives CDR1 MNHNS, CDR2 SASEGT. The CDR3: CASSLGGTRVNEQFF. The CDR3 DNA follows: TGTGCCAGCAGCCTCGGCGGGACCCGGGTGAATGAGCAGTTCTTC.

The chain joins TRBV4-1 to TRBJ1-5; 9 bases line up with TRBD1. V shed 0 bases, J shed 7 bases, and the junction held 10 bases outside the gene matches. There are 17 residues in the CDR3. Germline V lookup: CDR1 MGHRA, CDR2 YSYEKL. The chain's CDR3 is CASSQERGTGIGQPQHF. CDR3 nucleotide sequence: TGCGCCAGCAGCCAAGAGAGGGGGACAGGGATCGGCCAGCCCCAGCATTTT.

The V gene is TRBV5-1, the J gene TRBJ2-2; 9 bases match TRBD1. This CDR3 spans 15 amino acids. In germline, CDR1 is SGHRS, CDR2 YFSETQ. Trimming at V came to 4 bases and at J to 5 bases, leaving 6 bases not matched to a gene. The CDR3 DNA reads TGCGCCAGCAGCCCCAGGACAGGGGAAACCGGGGAGCTGTTTTTT. Translation: CASSPRTGETGELFF.

In regard to this clone: This same CDR3 is encoded by further DNA sequences in the sample. The chain uses TRBV2 and TRBJ2-3, with D possibly being TRBD1 (6 bases). The CDR3 has 13 residues. Germline V lookup: CDR1 SNHLY, CDR2 FYNNEI. Trimming removed 4 bases at V and 3 bases at J, with 8 bases between. This chain's CDR3 is CASSGQGTDTQYF. In DNA, the CDR3 is TGTGCCAGCAGTGGGCAGGGGACAGATACGCAGTATTTT.

As to this clone: An end of the junction does not agree with germline; a read error may underlie this. J is TRBJ2-4 and V is TRBV5-1; maybe TRBD2 (6 bases). Germline CDR1 SGHRS, CDR2 YFSETQ. This CDR3 has 9 residues. DNA of the CDR3: TGCGCCAAGACTAGTCGGGTCCTCTTC. This codes for CAKTSRVLF.

This chain connects TRBV9 to TRBJ2-1; a possible D gene is TRBD2 (5 bases). Germline values: CDR1 SGDLS, CDR2 YYNGEE. The CDR3 sequence is 15 residues long. Trimming left V 0 bases short and J 4 bases short, with 11 bases between. CDR3 bases: TGTGCCAGCAGCGTAGATCCGGGAAATTACAATGAGCAGTTCTTC. It encodes CASSVDPGNYNEQFF.

The chain recombines TRBV6-1 with TRBJ2-5, with 9 bases that match TRBD1. Near its end, the DNA agrees better with TRBJ2-7, so the J call may be wrong. This CDR3 comprises 15 residues. Germline CDR1 is MNHNS and CDR2 is SASEGT. Here the CDR3 DNA reads TGTGCCAGCAGGGGACAGGGTGACAACTCCTACGAGCAGTACTTC. Translation: CASRGQGDNSYEQYF.

In DNA, the CDR3 is TGTGCCAGCGGGGGCGGCCCTGGTCTTTTCGGGGAGCTGTTTTTT. Protein product: CASGGGPGLFGELFF. The rearrangement joins TRBV5-4 to TRBJ2-2; D is possibly TRBD1 (6 bases). Germline V gene data show CDR1 as SGHNT and CDR2 as YYREEE (reference sequence). The CDR3 has 15 residues. V was clipped by 7 bases and J by 7 bases, with 20 bases between them.

The chain employs TRBV25-1 and TRBJ2-5, with 7 bases aligning to TRBD1. The CDR3 contains 14 residues. J lost 3 bases, V lost 3 bases, and 4 bases had no gene match. Germline CDR1 is MGHDK and CDR2 is SYGVNS. The CDR3, as DNA: TGTGCCAGCAGTGAGCTCGACAGGGAAGAGACCCAGTACTTC. Translation: CASSELDREETQYF.

This clone is a singleton in its sample. This sequence joins TRBV7-8 and TRBJ1-5; TRBD1 is a possible D gene (5 bases). V was shortened by 3 bases and J by 7 bases, with 13 bases between the two germline ends. The CDR3 length is 14 residues. Per the germline V gene, CDR1 is SGHVS and CDR2 is FQNEAQ. In DNA, the CDR3 is TGTGCCAGCAGCTTCGCAGGGTATAGACAGCCCCAGCATTTT. This encodes CASSFAGYRQPQHF. Supplemented by reference TRBV7-8 and TRBJ1-5, the full variable domain reads GAGVSQSPRYKVAKRGQDVALRCDPISGHVSLFWYQQALGQGPEFLTYFQNEAQLDKSGLPSDRFFAERPEGSVSTLKIQRTQQEDSAVYLCASSFAGYRQPQHFGDGTRLSIL.

The chain links TRBV10-3 to TRBJ2-3; TRBD1 aligns across 11 bases. V trimming: 4 bases; J trimming: 4 bases; junction bases outside the gene matches: 1. Looked up from germline, CDR1 is ENHRY and CDR2 is SYGVKD. The CDR3 spans 14 residues. The CDR3 protein is CAISAGQGADTQYF. The CDR3 nucleotides read TGTGCCATCAGTGCGGGACAGGGGGCAGATACGCAGTATTTT.

The chain links TRBV7-2 to TRBJ2-7, with 9 positions matching TRBD2. V shed 1 base, J shed 3 bases, and the junction held 7 bases outside the gene matches. Germline V gene data show CDR1 as SGHTA and CDR2 as FQGNSA. The CDR3 is made up of 16 amino acids. CDR3 sequence (DNA): TGTGCCAGCAGCTTAGGAAGCGGGAGGCAGGTCTACGAGCAGTACTTC. Translation gives CASSLGSGRQVYEQYF.

The V and J genes are TRBV28 and TRBJ2-7, with TRBD1 matching 8 bases. This CDR3 contains 14 residues. V was clipped by 5 bases and J by 2 bases; unmatched bases: 5. Germline values: CDR1 MDHEN, CDR2 SYDVKM. CDR3 sequence reads: CASSTPGQAYEQYF. The CDR3 DNA reads TGTGCCAGCAGTACCCCGGGACAGGCCTACGAGCAGTACTTC.

This rearrangement joins TRBV5-1 to TRBJ2-7, with TRBD1 matching over 7 bases. Trimming at V came to 6 bases and at J to 5 bases, leaving 8 bases not matched to a gene. The CDR3 has 13 amino acids. From germline, CDR1 is SGHRS and CDR2 YFSETQ. The CDR3, as DNA: TGCGCCAGCAAAGGACATGACAGGGACGAGCAGTACTTC. This encodes CASKGHDRDEQYF.

This sequence joins TRBV18 and TRBJ2-7; D remains ambiguous. The CDR3 length is 14 residues. CDR1 and CDR2 from the germline V gene are KGHSH and LQKENI. Trimming cost V 6 bases and J 7 bases, with 19 bases left between them. The CDR3 DNA sequence: TGTGCCAGCTCTAGCCTTGACGGCCGGTCGGAGCAGTACTTC. Translated, it gives CASSSLDGRSEQYF.

This clone has a handful of counts. The genes are TRBV5-1 and TRBJ2-7; D unclear. Trimming shortened V by 5 bases and J by 0 bases, and 12 bases separated the two germline ends. The CDR3 is made up of 14 amino acids. Germline CDR1 reads SGHRS; CDR2 reads YFSETQ. This CDR3 reads CASSTNYNSYEQYF. Written as DNA, the CDR3 is TGCGCCAGCAGTACCAACTACAACTCCTACGAGCAGTACTTC.

This clone was recorded once. CDR3 bases: TGCGCCAGCAGCTTGGCCCTCCAGTTCAATGAGCAGTTCTTC. It yields the protein CASSLALQFNEQFF. The chain uses TRBV5-1 and TRBJ2-1; D call uncertain. V dropped 0 bases and J dropped 6 bases, with 10 bases sitting between them. CDR1 and CDR2 from the germline V gene are SGHRS and YFSETQ. The CDR3 loop spans 14 amino acids.

The chain is built from TRBV14 and TRBJ1-2; 7 bases fit TRBD1. Germline values: CDR1 SGHDN, CDR2 FVKESK. V lost 4 bases and J lost 6; bases outside the gene matches: 5. The CDR3 runs 13 residues. The CDR3 loop is CASSPRQGHGYTF. CDR3 bases: TGTGCCAGCAGCCCCAGACAGGGCCATGGCTACACCTTC. Full variable domain (remainder filled in from reference TRBV14 and TRBJ1-2): EAGVTQFPSHSVIEKGQTVTLRCDPISGHDNLYWYRRVMGKEIKFLLHFVKESKQDESGMPNNRFLAERTGGTYSTLKVQPAELEDSGVYFCASSPRQGHGYTFGSGTRLTVV.

V and J are TRBV28 and TRBJ1-1; 8 bases are a match to TRBD1. Germline-derived CDR1 and CDR2 are MDHEN and SYDVKM. This CDR3 is 14 amino acids long. Trimming removed 5 bases from V and 1 base from J; junction bases left unmatched: 3. For the CDR3, the DNA is TGTGCCAGCAGTCCTGACAGGGGGAACACTGAAGCTTTCTTT. The encoded protein is CASSPDRGNTEAFF.

The chain links TRBV10-3 to TRBJ1-3; the match to TRBD1 covers 10 bases. The CDR3 is 15 residues long. Germline lookup yields CDR1 ENHRY and CDR2 SYGVKD. Unmatched junction bases numbered 3, after V lost 3 bases and J lost 4 bases. CDR3 bases: TGTGCCATCAGTGACGACAGGGGGCTCGGAAACACCATATATTTT. Its protein is CAISDDRGLGNTIYF.

The rearrangement joins TRBV6-5 to TRBJ1-4, with TRBD1 identical over 7 bases. The CDR3 is made up of 15 amino acids. J gave up 13 bases and V 2 bases, and 13 bases lay outside the gene matches. Germline CDR1 MNHEY, CDR2 SVGAGI. CDR3 sequence: CASSYTRDSQRGLFF. CDR3 bases: TGTGCCAGCAGTTACACAAGGGACAGCCAGAGGGGACTGTTTTTT.